The rows below give T cell receptor beta chains drawn from one sample of a study of tumor and adjacent non-tumor tissue in lung cancer. TCRdb reprocessed the multiplex PCR reads with MiXCR, giving one entry per CDR3 protein. This table has some 66,000 distinct CDR3 sequences, roughly two thirds appearing once. The sequenced sample was distant non-tumor lung tissue. These receptors came from a man in his 70s with non-small cell lung cancer. The CDR3 runs from the conserved cysteine through the conserved F or W. Fields, in order: D gene, V gene, clone size, J gene, CDR3 protein, CDR3 DNA. A D gene is named only where the DNA matches it firmly. Not all rows give a size; the values are once, few, many and, for expanded clones, a class.

D gene: -; V gene: TRBV5-5; clone size: many; J gene: TRBJ2-7; CDR3 protein: CASSSRRMAYEQYF; CDR3 DNA: TGTGCCAGCAGCTCCCGACGCATGGCCTACGAGCAGTACTTC
D gene: TRBD1; V gene: TRBV11-1; clone size: hyperexpanded; J gene: TRBJ2-1; CDR3 protein: CASSPRTGVDEQFF; CDR3 DNA: TGTGCCAGCAGCCCCCGGACAGGGGTGGATGAGCAGTTCTTC
D gene: TRBD1; V gene: TRBV30; clone size: -; J gene: TRBJ1-1; CDR3 protein: CAWNNIGQGATEAFF; CDR3 DNA: TGTGCCTGGAATAATATAGGACAGGGGGCGACTGAAGCTTTCTTT
D gene: -; V gene: TRBV12-3/TRBV12-4; clone size: -; J gene: TRBJ1-2; CDR3 protein: CASSMPTIFNYGYTF; CDR3 DNA: TGTGCCAGCAGTATGCCCACCATCTTTAACTATGGTTACACCTTC
D gene: -; V gene: TRBV28; clone size: many; J gene: TRBJ2-5; CDR3 protein: CASSHVNQRETQYF; CDR3 DNA: TGTGCCAGCAGCCACGTAAACCAAAGAGAGACCCAGTACTTC
D gene: TRBD2; V gene: TRBV10-3; clone size: many; J gene: TRBJ2-2; CDR3 protein: CATEGGSGALSNTGELFF; CDR3 DNA: TGTGCCACCGAGGGTGGTAGCGGGGCGCTCTCGAACACCGGGGAGCTGTTTTTT
D gene: -; V gene: TRBV6-6; clone size: many; J gene: TRBJ1-1; CDR3 protein: CASSSRLEATEAFF; CDR3 DNA: TGTGCCAGCAGTTCCCGGTTGGAGGCAACTGAAGCTTTCTTT
D gene: -; V gene: TRBV20-1; clone size: -; J gene: TRBJ2-7; CDR3 protein: CSAVRQNYYEQYF; CDR3 DNA: TGCAGTGCTGTCCGACAAAATTACTACGAGCAGTACTTC
D gene: TRBD2; V gene: TRBV7-9; clone size: -; J gene: TRBJ2-5; CDR3 protein: CASSLGLAVVSVQETQYF; CDR3 DNA: TGTGCCAGCAGCTTGGGACTAGCGGTAGTGAGCGTCCAAGAGACCCAGTACTTC
D gene: -; V gene: TRBV6-1; clone size: -; J gene: TRBJ2-3; CDR3 protein: CASSDVLGGGDTDTQYF; CDR3 DNA: TGTGCCAGCAGTGACGTACTAGGGGGGGGTGACACAGATACGCAGTATTTT
D gene: -; V gene: TRBV10-3; clone size: -; J gene: TRBJ1-5; CDR3 protein: CAINEPGWGISTDTQHF; CDR3 DNA: TGTGCCATCAATGAACCCGGATGGGGGATTAGCACGGATACGCAGCATTTT
D gene: TRBD2; V gene: TRBV5-1; clone size: many; J gene: TRBJ2-7; CDR3 protein: CASSLEGGGGDLEQYF; CDR3 DNA: TGCGCCAGCAGCTTGGAGGGCGGCGGGGGAGATCTGGAGCAGTACTTC
D gene: -; V gene: TRBV12-3/TRBV12-4; clone size: many; J gene: TRBJ2-5; CDR3 protein: CASSSRVLLARGQETQYF; CDR3 DNA: TGTGCCAGCAGTTCCAGGGTGTTGTTGGCTCGAGGGCAAGAGACCCAGTACTTC
D gene: TRBD2; V gene: TRBV7-9; clone size: many; J gene: TRBJ2-7; CDR3 protein: CASSFQTSGRALSLYEQYF; CDR3 DNA: TGTGCCAGCAGCTTCCAGACTAGCGGGAGGGCCCTTTCTCTCTACGAGCAGTACTTC
D gene: -; V gene: TRBV5-4; clone size: many; J gene: TRBJ2-2; CDR3 protein: CASSLQGNTGELFF; CDR3 DNA: TGTGCCAGCAGCTTGCAGGGGAACACCGGGGAGCTGTTTTTT
D gene: -; V gene: TRBV4-1; clone size: many; J gene: TRBJ1-1; CDR3 protein: CASSQRLTGNTEAFF; CDR3 DNA: TGCGCCAGCAGCCAAAGGTTGACAGGGAACACTGAAGCTTTCTTT
D gene: -; V gene: TRBV11-2; clone size: -; J gene: TRBJ2-1; CDR3 protein: CANSFRAPGDGSYNEQFF; CDR3 DNA: TGTGCCAACAGCTTCAGGGCCCCCGGGGATGGCTCCTACAATGAGCAGTTCTTC
D gene: -; V gene: TRBV10-2; clone size: many; J gene: TRBJ1-5; CDR3 protein: CASNNINSNQPQHF; CDR3 DNA: TGCGCCAGCAACAACATCAATAGCAATCAGCCCCAGCATTTT
D gene: TRBD1; V gene: TRBV5-4; clone size: -; J gene: TRBJ2-1; CDR3 protein: CASNFGQGANEQFF; CDR3 DNA: TGTGCCAGCAACTTTGGACAGGGGGCGAATGAGCAGTTCTTC
D gene: -; V gene: TRBV11-2; clone size: -; J gene: TRBJ2-3; CDR3 protein: CASGLLLSDQYF; CDR3 DNA: TGTGCCAGCGGCCTTTTGCTATCGGATCAGTATTTT
D gene: TRBD1; V gene: TRBV29-1; clone size: few; J gene: TRBJ2-3; CDR3 protein: CSVDIGTEGSSNQPQYF; CDR3 DNA: TGCAGCGTAGACATCGGGACAGAAGGTTCGAGCAATCAGCCCCAGTATTTT
D gene: TRBD2; V gene: TRBV5-1; clone size: -; J gene: TRBJ2-2; CDR3 protein: CASSSRTSRSITGELFF; CDR3 DNA: TGTGCCAGCAGCTCGAGGACTAGCAGGAGCATCACCGGGGAGCTGTTTTTT
D gene: -; V gene: TRBV6-5; clone size: many; J gene: TRBJ1-5; CDR3 protein: CASSYSGVSSNQPQHF; CDR3 DNA: TGTGCCAGCAGTTACTCGGGGGTCAGTAGCAATCAGCCCCAGCATTTT
D gene: -; V gene: TRBV4-2; clone size: -; J gene: TRBJ2-1; CDR3 protein: CTSSQRDKYNEQFF; CDR3 DNA: TGTACCAGCAGCCAAAGGGACAAATACAATGAGCAGTTCTTC